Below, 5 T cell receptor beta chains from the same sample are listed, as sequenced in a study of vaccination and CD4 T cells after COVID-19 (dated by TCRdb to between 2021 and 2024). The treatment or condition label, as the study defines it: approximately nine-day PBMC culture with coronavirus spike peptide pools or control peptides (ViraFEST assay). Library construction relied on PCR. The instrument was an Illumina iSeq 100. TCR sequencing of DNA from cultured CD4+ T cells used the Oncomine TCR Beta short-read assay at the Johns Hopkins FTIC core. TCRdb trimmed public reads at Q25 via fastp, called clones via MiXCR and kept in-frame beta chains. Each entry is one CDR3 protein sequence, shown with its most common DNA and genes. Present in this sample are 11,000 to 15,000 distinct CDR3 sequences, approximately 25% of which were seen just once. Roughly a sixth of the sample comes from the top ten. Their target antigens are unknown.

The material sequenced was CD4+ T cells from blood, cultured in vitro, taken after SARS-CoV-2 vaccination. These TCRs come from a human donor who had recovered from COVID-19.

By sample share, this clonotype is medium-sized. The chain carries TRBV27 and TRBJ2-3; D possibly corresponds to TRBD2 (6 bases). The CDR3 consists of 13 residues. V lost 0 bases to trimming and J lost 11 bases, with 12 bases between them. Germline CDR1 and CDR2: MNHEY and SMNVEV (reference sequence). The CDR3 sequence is CASSLSSAGRQYF. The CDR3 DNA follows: TGTGCCAGCAGTTTATCATCGGCGGGACGGCAGTATTTT.

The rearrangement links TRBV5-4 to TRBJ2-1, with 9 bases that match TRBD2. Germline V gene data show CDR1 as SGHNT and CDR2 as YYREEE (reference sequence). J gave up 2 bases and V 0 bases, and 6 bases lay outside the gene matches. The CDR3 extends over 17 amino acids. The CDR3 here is CASSLALSGRTYNEQFF. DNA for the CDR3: TGTGCCAGCAGCTTGGCACTAAGCGGGAGGACCTACAATGAGCAGTTCTTC. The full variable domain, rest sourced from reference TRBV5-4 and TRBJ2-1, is ETGVTQSPTHLIKTRGQQVTLRCSSQSGHNTVSWYQQALGQGPQFIFQYYREEENGRGNFPPRFSGLQFPNYSSELNVNALELDDSALYLCASSLALSGRTYNEQFFGPGTRLTVL.

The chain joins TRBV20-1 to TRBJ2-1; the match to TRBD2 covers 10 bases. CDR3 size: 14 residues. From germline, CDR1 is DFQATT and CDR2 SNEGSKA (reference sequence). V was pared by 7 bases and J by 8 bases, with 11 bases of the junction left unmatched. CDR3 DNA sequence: TGCAGTGGGGCCGGTAGCGGGAGGAAGGATGAGCAGTTCTTC. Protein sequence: CSGAGSGRKDEQFF.

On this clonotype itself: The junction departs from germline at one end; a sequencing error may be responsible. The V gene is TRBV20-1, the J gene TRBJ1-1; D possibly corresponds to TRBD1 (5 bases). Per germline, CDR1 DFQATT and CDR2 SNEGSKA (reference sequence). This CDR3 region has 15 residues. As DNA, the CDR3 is TGCAGTGTTAGAAGGCAGGCGCTCAAGGGGACTGAAGCTTTCTTT. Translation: CSVRRQALKGTEAFF.

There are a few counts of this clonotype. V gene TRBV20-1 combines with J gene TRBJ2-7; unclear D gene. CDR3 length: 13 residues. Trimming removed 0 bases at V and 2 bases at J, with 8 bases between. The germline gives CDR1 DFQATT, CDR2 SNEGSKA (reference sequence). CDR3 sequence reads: CSARDWPAYEQYF. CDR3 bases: TGCAGTGCTAGAGATTGGCCGGCCTACGAGCAGTACTTC.